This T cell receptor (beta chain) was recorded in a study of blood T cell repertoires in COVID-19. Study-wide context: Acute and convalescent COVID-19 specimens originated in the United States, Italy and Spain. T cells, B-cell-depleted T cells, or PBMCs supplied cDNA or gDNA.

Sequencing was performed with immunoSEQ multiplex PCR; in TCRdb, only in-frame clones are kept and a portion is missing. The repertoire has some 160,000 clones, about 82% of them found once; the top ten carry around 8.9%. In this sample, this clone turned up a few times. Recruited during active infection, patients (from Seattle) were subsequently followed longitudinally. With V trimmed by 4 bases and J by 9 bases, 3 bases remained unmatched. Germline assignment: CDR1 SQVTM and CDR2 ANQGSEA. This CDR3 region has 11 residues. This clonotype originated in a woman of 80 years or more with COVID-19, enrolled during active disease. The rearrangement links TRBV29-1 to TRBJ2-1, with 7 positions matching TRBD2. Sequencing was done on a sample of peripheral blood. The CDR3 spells CSVGQRGEQFF. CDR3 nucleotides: TGCAGCGTTGGACAGCGGGGTGAGCAGTTCTTC.